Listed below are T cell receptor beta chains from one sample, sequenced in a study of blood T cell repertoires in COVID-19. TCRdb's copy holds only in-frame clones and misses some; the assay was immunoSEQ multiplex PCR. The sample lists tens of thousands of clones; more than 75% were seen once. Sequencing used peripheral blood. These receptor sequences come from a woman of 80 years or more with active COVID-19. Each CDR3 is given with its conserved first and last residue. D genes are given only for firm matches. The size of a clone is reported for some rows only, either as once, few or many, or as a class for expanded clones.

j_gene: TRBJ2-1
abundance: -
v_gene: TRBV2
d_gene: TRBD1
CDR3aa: CASSEAGQYYNEQFF
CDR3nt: TGTGCCAGCAGTGAAGCGGGACAGTACTACAATGAGCAGTTCTTC

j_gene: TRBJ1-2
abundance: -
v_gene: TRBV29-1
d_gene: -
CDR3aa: CSAGSNYGYTF
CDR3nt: TGCAGCGCCGGGTCTAACTATGGCTACACCTTC

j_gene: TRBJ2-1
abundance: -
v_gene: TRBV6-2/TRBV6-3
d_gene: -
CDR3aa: CASSYSQGGNEQFF
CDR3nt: TGTGCCAGCAGTTACTCCCAGGGTGGCAATGAGCAGTTCTTC

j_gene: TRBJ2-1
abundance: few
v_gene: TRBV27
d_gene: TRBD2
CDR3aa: CASSASSGGYNEQFF
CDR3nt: TGTGCCAGCAGTGCTTCTAGCGGGGGCTACAATGAGCAGTTCTTC

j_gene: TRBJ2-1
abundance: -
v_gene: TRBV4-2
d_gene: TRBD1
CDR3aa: CASSQTGGPYNEQFF
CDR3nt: TGTGCCAGCAGCCAGACAGGGGGCCCCTACAATGAGCAGTTCTTC

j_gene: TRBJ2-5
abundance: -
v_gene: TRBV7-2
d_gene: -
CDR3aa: CASSLRAVQETQYF
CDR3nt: TGTGCCAGCAGCCTGAGGGCGGTCCAAGAGACCCAGTACTTC

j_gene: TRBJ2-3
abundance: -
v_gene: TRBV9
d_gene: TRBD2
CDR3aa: CASSTPSGSADTQYF
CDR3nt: TGTGCCAGCAGCACACCTAGCGGGAGTGCAGATACGCAGTATTTT

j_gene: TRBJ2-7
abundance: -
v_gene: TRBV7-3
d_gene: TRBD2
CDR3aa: CASSSAGGAPSEQYF
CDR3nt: TGTGCCAGCAGCTCCGCCGGGGGGGCCCCTAGCGAGCAGTACTTC

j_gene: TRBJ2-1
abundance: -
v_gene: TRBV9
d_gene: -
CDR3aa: CASSVDGGRHNEQFF
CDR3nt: TGTGCCAGCAGCGTAGACGGCGGCCGGCACAATGAGCAGTTCTTC

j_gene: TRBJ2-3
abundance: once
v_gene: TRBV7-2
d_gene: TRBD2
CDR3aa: CASSLRDYTDTQYF
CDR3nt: TGTGCCAGCAGCCTCCGGGACTACACAGATACGCAGTATTTT

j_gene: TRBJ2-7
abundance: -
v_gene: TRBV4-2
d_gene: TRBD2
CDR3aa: CASSHAGTSGYEQYF
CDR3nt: TGTGCCAGCAGCCATGCCGGGACTAGCGGATACGAGCAGTACTTC

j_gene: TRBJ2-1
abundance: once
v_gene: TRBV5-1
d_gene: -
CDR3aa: CASSLVGQTAYEQFF
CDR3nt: TGCGCCAGCAGCTTGGTCGGACAGACGGCTTATGAGCAGTTCTTC

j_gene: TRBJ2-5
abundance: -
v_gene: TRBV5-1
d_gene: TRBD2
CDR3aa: CASSYNLHRLTGDGREVYQETQYF
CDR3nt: TGCGCCAGCAGCTATAACCTCCACCGATTAACAGGTGATGGGCGGGAGGTGTACCAAGAGACCCAGTACTTC

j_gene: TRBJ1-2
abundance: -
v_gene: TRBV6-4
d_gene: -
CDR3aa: CASSTFPTGNEHGYTF
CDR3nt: TGTGCCAGCAGTACCTTCCCCACAGGGAATGAGCATGGCTACACCTTC

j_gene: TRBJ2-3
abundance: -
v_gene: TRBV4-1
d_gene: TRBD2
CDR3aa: CASSHHGLDTQYF
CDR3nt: TGCGCCAGCAGCCACCACGGACTAGACACGCAGTATTTT

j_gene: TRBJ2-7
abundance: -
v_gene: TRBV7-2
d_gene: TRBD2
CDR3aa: CASSRIAGGPREQYF
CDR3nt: TGTGCCAGCAGCAGAATAGCGGGAGGGCCGAGGGAGCAGTACTTC

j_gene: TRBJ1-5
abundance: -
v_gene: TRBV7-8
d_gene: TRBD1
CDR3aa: CASSATGGQPQHF
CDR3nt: TGTGCCAGCAGCGCGACAGGGGGTCAGCCCCAGCATTTT

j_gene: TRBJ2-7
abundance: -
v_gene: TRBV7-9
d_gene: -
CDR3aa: CASSPAAAYEQYF
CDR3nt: TGTGCCAGCAGCCCAGCGGCAGCTTACGAGCAGTACTTC

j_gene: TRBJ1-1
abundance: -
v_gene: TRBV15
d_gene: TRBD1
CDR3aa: CATSEDSGGDRAGTEAFF
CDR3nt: TGTGCCACCAGCGAAGATTCAGGGGGTGACAGGGCTGGCACTGAAGCTTTCTTT

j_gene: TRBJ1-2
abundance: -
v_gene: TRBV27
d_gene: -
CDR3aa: CASSFLGVGGYTF
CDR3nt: TGTGCCAGCAGTTTTCTAGGGGTTGGTGGCTACACCTTC

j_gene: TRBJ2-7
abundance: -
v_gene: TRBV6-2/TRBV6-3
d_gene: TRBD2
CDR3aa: CASSSWTSGSREQYF
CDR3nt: TGTGCCAGCAGCTCTTGGACTAGCGGGAGCCGCGAGCAGTACTTC

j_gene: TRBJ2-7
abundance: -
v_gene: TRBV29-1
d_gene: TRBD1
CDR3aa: CSVVSGTGSYEQYF
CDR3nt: TGCAGCGTTGTCTCCGGGACAGGGTCCTACGAGCAGTACTTC

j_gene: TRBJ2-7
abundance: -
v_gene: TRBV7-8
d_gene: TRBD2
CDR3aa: CASSLDLLAAVGEQYF
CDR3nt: TGTGCCAGCAGCTTAGATCTTCTAGCGGCGGTAGGCGAGCAGTACTTC

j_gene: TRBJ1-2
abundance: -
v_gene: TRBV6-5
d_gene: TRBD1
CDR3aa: CASSYSGTGEGYTF
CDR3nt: TGTGCCAGCAGTTACTCCGGGACAGGGGAAGGCTACACCTTC

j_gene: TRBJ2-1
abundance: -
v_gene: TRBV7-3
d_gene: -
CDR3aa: CASSLISNGMNNEQFF
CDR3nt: TGTGCCAGCAGCTTAATTTCTAACGGGATGAACAATGAGCAGTTCTTC

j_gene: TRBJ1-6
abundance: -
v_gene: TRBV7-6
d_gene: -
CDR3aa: CASSLEQDPSVSPLHF
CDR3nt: TGTGCCAGCAGCTTAGAACAGGACCCGTCGGTTTCACCCCTCCACTTT

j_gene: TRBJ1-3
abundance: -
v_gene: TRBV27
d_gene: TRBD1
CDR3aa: CASSLRTGDDTIYF
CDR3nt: TGTGCCAGCAGTTTACGGACAGGGGATGACACCATATATTTT

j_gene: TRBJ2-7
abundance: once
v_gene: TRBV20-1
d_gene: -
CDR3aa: CSARTTYEQYF
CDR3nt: TGCAGTGCCAGAACAACCTACGAGCAGTACTTC

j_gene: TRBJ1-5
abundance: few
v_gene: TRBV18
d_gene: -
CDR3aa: CASSPRGQPQHF
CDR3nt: TGTGCCAGCTCACCACGGGGCCAGCCCCAGCATTTT

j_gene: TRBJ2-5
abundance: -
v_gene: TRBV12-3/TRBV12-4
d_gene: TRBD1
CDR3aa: CASSRQGETQYF
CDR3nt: TGTGCCAGCAGTCGACAGGGCGAGACCCAGTACTTC

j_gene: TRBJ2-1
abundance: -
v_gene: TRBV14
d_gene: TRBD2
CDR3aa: CASSRLAAQNEQFF
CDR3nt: TGTGCCAGCAGCCGACTAGCCGCCCAGAATGAGCAGTTCTTC

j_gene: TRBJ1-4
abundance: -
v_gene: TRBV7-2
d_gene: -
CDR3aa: CASSLGFSATNEKLFF
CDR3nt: TGTGCCAGCAGCTTAGGTTTCTCTGCAACTAATGAAAAACTGTTTTTT

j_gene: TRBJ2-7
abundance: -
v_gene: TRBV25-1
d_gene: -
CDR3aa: CASSELVFPYEQYF
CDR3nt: TGTGCCAGCAGTGAATTAGTATTCCCCTACGAGCAGTACTTC

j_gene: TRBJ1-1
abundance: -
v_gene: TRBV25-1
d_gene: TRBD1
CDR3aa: CASSRDRASEAFF
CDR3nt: TGTGCCAGCAGCCGGGACAGGGCTTCTGAAGCTTTCTTT

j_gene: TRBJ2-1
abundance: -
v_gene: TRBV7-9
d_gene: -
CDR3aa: CASSFREGGDNEQFF
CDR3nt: TGTGCCAGCAGCTTCAGGGAAGGAGGGGACAATGAGCAGTTCTTC

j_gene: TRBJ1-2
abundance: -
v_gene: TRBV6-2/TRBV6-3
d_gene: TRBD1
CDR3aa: CASSSQGGLDGYTF
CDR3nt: TGTGCCAGCAGTTCTCAAGGGGGCTTAGATGGCTACACCTTC

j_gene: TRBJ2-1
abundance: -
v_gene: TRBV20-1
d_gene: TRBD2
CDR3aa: CSASKREGRHEQFF
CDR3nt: TGCAGTGCTAGTAAGCGGGAGGGCCGTCATGAGCAGTTCTTC